This record covers a single T cell receptor (beta chain). Its antigen is not known. This entry belongs to a study of T-cell memory formation after mild COVID-19. Trimming stripped 3 bases from V and 8 bases from J, with 16 bases between. There are 14 residues in the CDR3. Germline lookup yields CDR1 LNHNV and CDR2 YYDKDF (reference sequence). TCRdb re-called the 5' RACE reads through MiXCR, storing one row per CDR3 protein. The sample holds 170,000 or so distinct CDR3 sequences; about a fifth are singletons and the top ten take 23%. Study-level results: Researchers could not confirm that second-wave clones peaking on day 37 targeted SARS-CoV-2.

V gene TRBV15 combines with J gene TRBJ1-1; maybe TRBD1 (5 bases). The sample consisted of PBMCs or a T cell subset sorted from them (not recorded which). The clonotype was recovered from an adult woman who had mild COVID-19 (a few samples of this study predate the infection). Cell type and time point are not known. The CDR3 DNA is TGTGCCACCAGCAGTTTCGGGGGAACATCAGAAGCTTTCTTT. Translation gives CATSSFGGTSEAFF.